Included here is one TCR beta chain sequence, with context. Its antigen is still unknown. The data derive from a study of shared clonotypes between healthy human individuals. About the research overall: A donor's plate count was three for CD4 naive and three for CD4 memory; CD8 naive had two and CD8 memory one. Study-wide results and caveats: Estimated richness was generally greater in naive than memory subsets.

Template for every sorted-subset replicate PCR totaled approximately 200 ng DNA, 25,000 to 30,000 T cell genomes. Original data processing: Junction-only immunoSEQ data arrived without quality scores, meaning filtering differed. TCRdb's table, derived via immunoSEQ multiplex PCR, lists solely in-frame clones and lacks some. V and J calls plus clone size are reproduced from that table; the DNA served to infer D and trimming. The table shows 1.5 million to 1.9 million clones, with around 98% occurring only once. Source material: naive CD4+ T cells sorted from blood. Indicated subset: CD45RA+ positively selected. This receptor was taken from a man aged 25 to 40 in good health.

CDR3 amino acids: CASSESGQGVEQYF. CDR3 DNA: TGTGCCAGCAGTGAGTCGGGACAGGGAGTCGAGCAGTACTTC. The chain is built from TRBV6-1 and TRBJ2-7, with 9 bases fitting TRBD1. Germline CDR1 reads MNHNS; CDR2 reads SASEGT. The CDR3 runs 14 residues. V lost 3 bases, J lost 6 bases, and 6 bases stayed unmatched.